This is a list of T cell receptor beta chains from one sample in a study of response to subunit inactivated influenza vaccine. TCRdb itself ran the RT-PCR reads through MiXCR, one entry per CDR3 protein. The sample carries 300,000 to 350,000 distinct CDR3 sequences, over 20% recorded once. Sample: PBMCs from blood, taken about 20 months after vaccination. The receptors come from a man between 50 and 69 years old who received an inactivated influenza vaccine. Both conserved end residues are part of each CDR3. Each record gives: V gene, J gene, CDR3 protein.

TRBV27	TRBJ2-3	CASSYLGTAFTDTQYF
TRBV11-1	TRBJ1-3	CASSSTPIGSEAARTIYF
TRBV5-1	TRBJ2-2	CASSPGTLTTGELFF
TRBV20-1	TRBJ1-3	CSARARARDTIYF
TRBV6-1	TRBJ1-3	CASRNIGTGTAGNTIYF
TRBV4-3	TRBJ1-4	CASSQYAPRGQATNEKLFF
TRBV29-1	TRBJ1-1	CSVEVPEAFF
TRBV28	TRBJ2-5	CASSPRDTQYF
TRBV3-1	TRBJ2-5	CASSQDGAVQETQYF
TRBV6-1	TRBJ1-1	CASTPQGSRNTEAFF
TRBV20-1	TRBJ2-7	CSASLGTYEQYF
TRBV5-4	TRBJ1-2	CASSSADRTLNYGYTF
TRBV4-2	TRBJ2-5	CASSRGLAGGPYQETQYF
TRBV12-3/TRBV12-4	TRBJ2-6	CASSSTSGANVLTF
TRBV12-3/TRBV12-4	TRBJ2-5	CASTRSTDQETQYF
TRBV7-9	TRBJ1-1	CASSSISTEAFF
TRBV5-1	TRBJ1-2	CASSTRTGPYGYTF
TRBV3-1	TRBJ1-3	CASSQGWRGPNTIYF
TRBV10-3	TRBJ2-7	CAISDVILYEQYF
TRBV12-3/TRBV12-4	TRBJ1-1	CASSPRLTGRNTEAFF
TRBV14	TRBJ2-7	CASSQAHRPWEQYF
TRBV28	TRBJ1-2	CASSAHRADYGYTF
TRBV12-3/TRBV12-4	TRBJ1-4	CASRTQGTNEKLFF
TRBV6-2/TRBV6-3	TRBJ1-6	CASSYLWDHLHF
TRBV6-5	TRBJ1-2	CASSYASGATYGYTF
TRBV9	TRBJ2-1	CASSTQSTSSYNEQFF
TRBV20-1	TRBJ2-1	CSAPLTGSSYNEQFF
TRBV7-9	TRBJ2-1	CASSPGPQTNNEQFF
TRBV6-5	TRBJ2-7	CASSYSWGARQYF
TRBV5-1	TRBJ1-2	CASSTDSASYYGYTF
TRBV20-1	TRBJ2-2	CSARRGGFTNTGELFF
TRBV3-1	TRBJ2-1	CASSQPGTGDLYNEQFF
TRBV12-3/TRBV12-4	TRBJ2-1	CASSSTSGYNEQFF
TRBV7-6	TRBJ1-5	CASSLEGTGGQPQHF
TRBV29-1	TRBJ1-1	CSVDTPRGNTEAFF
TRBV10-3	TRBJ2-2	CATEGLAGTGELFF
TRBV9	TRBJ2-3	CASSVVGGRAGDTQYF
TRBV7-2	TRBJ1-6	CASSLMGAAGVNSPLHF
TRBV27	TRBJ2-7	CASSLSYQSYEQYF
TRBV6-1	TRBJ1-3	CASKGDFGSGNTIYF
TRBV18	TRBJ2-1	CASSPGTGIYNEQFF
TRBV20-1	TRBJ1-6	CSSTGNYNSPLHF
TRBV20-1	TRBJ1-5	CSARGQVGSNQPQHF
TRBV6-1	TRBJ1-5	CASIQGTSNQPQHF